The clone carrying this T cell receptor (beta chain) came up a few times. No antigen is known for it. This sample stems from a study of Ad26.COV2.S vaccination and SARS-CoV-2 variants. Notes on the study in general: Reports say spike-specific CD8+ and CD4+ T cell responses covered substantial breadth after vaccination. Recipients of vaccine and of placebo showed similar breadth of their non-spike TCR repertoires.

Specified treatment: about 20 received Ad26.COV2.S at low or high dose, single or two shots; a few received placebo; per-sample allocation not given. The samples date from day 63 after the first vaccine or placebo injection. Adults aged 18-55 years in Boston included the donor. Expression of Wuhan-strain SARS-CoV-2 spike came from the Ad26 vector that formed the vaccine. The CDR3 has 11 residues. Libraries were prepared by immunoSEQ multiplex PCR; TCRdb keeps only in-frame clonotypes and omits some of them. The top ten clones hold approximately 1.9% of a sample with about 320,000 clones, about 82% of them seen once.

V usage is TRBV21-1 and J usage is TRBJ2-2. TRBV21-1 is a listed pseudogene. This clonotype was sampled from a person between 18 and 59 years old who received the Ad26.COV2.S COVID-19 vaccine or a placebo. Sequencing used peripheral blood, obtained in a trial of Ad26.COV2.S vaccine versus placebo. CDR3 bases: TGTGCCAGCAGCAACACCGGGGAGCTGTTTTTT. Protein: CASSNTGELFF.